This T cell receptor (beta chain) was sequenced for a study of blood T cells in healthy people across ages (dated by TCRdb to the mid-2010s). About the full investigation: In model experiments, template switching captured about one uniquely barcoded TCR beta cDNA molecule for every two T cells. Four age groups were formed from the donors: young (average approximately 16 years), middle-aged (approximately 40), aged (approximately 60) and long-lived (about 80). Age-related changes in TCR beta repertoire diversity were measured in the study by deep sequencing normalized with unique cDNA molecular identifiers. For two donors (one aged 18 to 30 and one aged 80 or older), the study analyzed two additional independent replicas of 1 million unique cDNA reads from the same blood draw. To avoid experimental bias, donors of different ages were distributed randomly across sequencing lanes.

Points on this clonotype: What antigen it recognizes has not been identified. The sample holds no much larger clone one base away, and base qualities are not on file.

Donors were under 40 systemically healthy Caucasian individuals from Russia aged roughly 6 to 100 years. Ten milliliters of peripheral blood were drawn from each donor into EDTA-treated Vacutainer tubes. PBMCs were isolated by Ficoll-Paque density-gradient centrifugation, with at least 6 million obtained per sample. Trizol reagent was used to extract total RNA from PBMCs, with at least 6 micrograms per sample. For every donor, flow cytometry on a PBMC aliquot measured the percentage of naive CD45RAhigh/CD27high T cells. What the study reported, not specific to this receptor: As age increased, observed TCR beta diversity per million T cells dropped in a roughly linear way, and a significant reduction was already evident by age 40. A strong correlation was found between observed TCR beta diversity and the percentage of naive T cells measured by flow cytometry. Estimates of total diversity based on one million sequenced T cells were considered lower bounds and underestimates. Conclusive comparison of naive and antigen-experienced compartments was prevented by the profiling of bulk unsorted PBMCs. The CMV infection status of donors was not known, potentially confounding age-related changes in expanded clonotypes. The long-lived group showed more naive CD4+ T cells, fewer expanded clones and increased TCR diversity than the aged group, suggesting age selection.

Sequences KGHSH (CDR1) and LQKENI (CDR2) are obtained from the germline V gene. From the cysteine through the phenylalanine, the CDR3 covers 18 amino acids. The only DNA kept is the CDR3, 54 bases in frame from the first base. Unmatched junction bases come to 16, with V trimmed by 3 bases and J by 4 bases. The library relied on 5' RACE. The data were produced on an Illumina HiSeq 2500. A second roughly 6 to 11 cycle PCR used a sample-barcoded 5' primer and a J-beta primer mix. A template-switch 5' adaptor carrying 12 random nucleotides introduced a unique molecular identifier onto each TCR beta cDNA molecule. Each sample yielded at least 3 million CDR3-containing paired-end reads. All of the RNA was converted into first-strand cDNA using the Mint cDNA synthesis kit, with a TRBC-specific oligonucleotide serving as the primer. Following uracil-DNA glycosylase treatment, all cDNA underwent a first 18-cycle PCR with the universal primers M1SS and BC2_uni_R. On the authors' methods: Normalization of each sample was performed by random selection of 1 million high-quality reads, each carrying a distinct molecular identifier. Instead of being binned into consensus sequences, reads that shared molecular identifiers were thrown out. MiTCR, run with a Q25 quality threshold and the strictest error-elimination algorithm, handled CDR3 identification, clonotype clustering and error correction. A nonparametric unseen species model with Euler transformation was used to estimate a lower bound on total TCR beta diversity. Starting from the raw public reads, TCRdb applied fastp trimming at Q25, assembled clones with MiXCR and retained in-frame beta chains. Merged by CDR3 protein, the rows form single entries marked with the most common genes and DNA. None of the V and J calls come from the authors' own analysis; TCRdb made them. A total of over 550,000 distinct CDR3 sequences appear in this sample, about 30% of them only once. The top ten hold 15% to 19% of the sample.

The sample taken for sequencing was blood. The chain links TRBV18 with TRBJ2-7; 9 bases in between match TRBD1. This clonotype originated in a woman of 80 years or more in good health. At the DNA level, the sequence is TGTGCCAGCTCACCGTCGGCCTCATCAGGGACAGGGTTATACGAGCAGTACTTC. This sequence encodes CASSPSASSGTGLYEQYF. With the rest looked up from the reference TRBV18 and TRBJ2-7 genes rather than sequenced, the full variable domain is NAGVMQNPRHLVRRRGQEARLRCSPMKGHSHVYWYRQLPEEGLKFMVYLQKENIIDESGMPKERFSAEFPKEGPSILRIQQVVRGDSAAYFCASSPSASSGTGLYEQYFGPGTRLTVT.